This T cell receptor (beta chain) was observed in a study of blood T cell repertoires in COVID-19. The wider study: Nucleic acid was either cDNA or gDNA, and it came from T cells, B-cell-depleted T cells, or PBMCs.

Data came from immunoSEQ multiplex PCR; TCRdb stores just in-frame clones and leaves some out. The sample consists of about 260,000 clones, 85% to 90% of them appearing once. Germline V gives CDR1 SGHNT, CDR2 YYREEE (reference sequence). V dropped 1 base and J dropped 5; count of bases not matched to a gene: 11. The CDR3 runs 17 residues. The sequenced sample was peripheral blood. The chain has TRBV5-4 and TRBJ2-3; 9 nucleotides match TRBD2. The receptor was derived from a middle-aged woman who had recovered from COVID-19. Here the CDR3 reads CASSLYRAGGPEDTQYF. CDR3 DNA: TGTGCCAGCAGCTTGTATCGGGCGGGGGGGCCCGAAGATACGCAGTATTTT. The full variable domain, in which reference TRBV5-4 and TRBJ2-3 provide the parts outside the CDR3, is ETGVTQSPTHLIKTRGQQVTLRCSSQSGHNTVSWYQQALGQGPQFIFQYYREEENGRGNFPPRFSGLQFPNYSSELNVNALELDDSALYLCASSLYRAGGPEDTQYFGPGTRLTVL.